This T cell receptor (beta chain) was recorded in a study of CD8+ T cells in alopecia areata (dated by TCRdb to between 2017 and 2018). The study in broad terms: Treated patients were enrolled in an open-label pilot trial of oral tofacitinib, 5 to 10 mg twice daily, for moderate-to-severe alopecia areata. Patients stayed on tofacitinib for 6 to 18 months and then had 6 months of follow-up off drug so that delayed response and recurrence could be assessed. Disease severity in treated patients was measured with the SALT score, which quantifies the percentage of affected scalp surface area. The study used high-throughput TCRbeta sequencing to examine T cell clonal expansion in alopecia areata, in both the C3H/HeJ mouse model and human patients. Scalp tissue and sorted CD4+ and CD8+ peripheral blood T cells from patchy and totalis/universalis alopecia areata patients and from healthy controls were covered by human TCRbeta sequencing. Tofacitinib-treated patients had biopsies at baseline and at 4 and 24 weeks of treatment, with a later scalp biopsy in several patients. Scalp clonality was compared across normal scalp (n=4), patchy alopecia areata scalp (n=8), and alopecia totalis/universalis scalp (n=8). RNA was obtained with the PAXgene miRNA kit for fixed scalp, the miRNeasy kit for PBMCs, and the RNeasy kit for mouse skin. Amplification of TCRbeta CDR3 regions was done by immunoSEQ multiplex PCR using 35 Vbeta forward primers and 13 Jbeta reverse primers. General findings and caveats noted by the study authors: Unlike mouse skin, which is dominated by gammadelta T cells, normal human skin has resident alphabeta T cells that are also sequenced, and this complicates analysis of the scalp TCR repertoire. Compared with normal scalp, lesional scalp had higher clonality and more expanded CD8+ clones, particularly in alopecia totalis/universalis, a pattern that suggests antigenic drive. During tofacitinib treatment, many expanded lesional clones remained in scalp and blood, and this persistence may partly explain relapse after treatment is stopped. Because the treated cohort was small and included a single nonresponder, larger studies are needed to assess links between baseline CD8+ expansion and response. Compared with mice, TCR sequences shared between patients were less clear, possibly partly because of HLA diversity across the patient population. With tofacitinib, both scalp clonality and the number of expanded CD8+ clones among the top 100 scalp clones went down significantly.

Receptors were amplified or captured by the immunoSEQ multiplex PCR assay. RNA was extracted from all samples and reverse transcribed into cDNA as template for TCR sequencing. First-strand cDNA was synthesized using SuperScript III with a 2:1 mix of oligo-dT and random hexamers. A synthetic immune receptor repertoire was used to gauge amplification bias, and whatever bias remained was removed computationally. In the paper's pipeline: Raw reads were preprocessed to remove errors, and CDR3 was defined according to IMGT conventions as the region from the conserved cysteine to phenylalanine. Clonality was computed by normalizing Shannon entropy by log2 of the number of productive unique TCRs and subtracting the result from 1. CD4 or CD8 identity of scalp clones was inferred by cross-referencing scalp TCRbeta sequences with sorted blood CD4 and CD8 repertoires. TCRdb took over this immuneACCESS table, retaining in-frame rearrangements with V and J assigned. Such tables are incomplete; in checked studies, under half of the missing clones stem from an unresolved V gene, and the remainder is unexplained. V and J calls and clone size are given by that table; D and trimming were obtained from the DNA. This sample comprises nearly 200,000 clones, roughly 64% of them detected only once. The top ten clones comprise 5.5% of the sample.

As for this clone: It has no known antigen specificity. Base qualities are not recorded, but no much larger clone differs from it by a single base.

Explained via the paper, the time point label denotes: less than 25 weeks on oral tofacitinib. The treatment or condition tag for this specimen amounts to: oral pan-JAK inhibitor, 5-10 mg twice daily. Lesional scalp punch biopsies and peripheral blood were obtained from alopecia areata patients. After PBMCs were isolated by density centrifugation and stained for CD3, CD4 and CD8, a FACSAria was used to sort CD4+ and CD8+ T cells. The input for sequencing was CD4+ T cells sorted from blood, taken at week 24, from a patient treated with tofacitinib. The TCR was taken from a human donor with alopecia areata.

Here the CDR3 is given as CASSRLSGEELFF. The sequence in DNA is TGTGCCAGTAGTCGTCTGTCAGGGGAGGAGCTGTTTTTT. The sequence joins TRBV19 to TRBJ2-2; the D gene is possibly TRBD1, with 6 bases matching. Cut back by 5 bases and 10 bases, the V and J ends lie 14 bases apart. CDR3 length: 13 amino acids, cysteine to phenylalanine. CDR3 DNA only is kept here, 39 bases in frame from base 1. The germline V gene (reference sequence) gives CDR1 as LNHDA and CDR2 as SQIVND. Reference TRBV19 and TRBJ2-2 genes cover what lies past the CDR3, so the full variable domain is DGGITQSPKYLFRKEGQNVTLSCEQNLNHDAMYWYRQDPGQGLRLIYYSQIVNDFQKGDIAEGYSVSREKKESFPLTVTSAQKNPTAFYLCASSRLSGEELFFGEGSRLTVL.